Listed below are T cell receptor beta chains from one sample, sequenced in a study of cytomegalovirus exposure and HLA in healthy donors. Repertoires were generated with immunoSEQ multiplex PCR, while TCRdb's copy carries only in-frame clones and drops some. The data show 120,000 to 150,000 clones, about 80% seen once. Sample: PBMCs. The receptor set was obtained from a woman in her thirties or forties in good health and CMV-seronegative. Both conserved end residues are part of each CDR3.

v_gene: TRBV27; CDR3aa: CASSLAQGERYEQYF
v_gene: TRBV27; CDR3aa: CASSLLSGLGEKLFF
v_gene: TRBV7-2; CDR3aa: CASSPRGGPENIQYF
v_gene: TRBV15; CDR3aa: CATSRVRTGATNEKLFF
v_gene: TRBV5-1; CDR3aa: CASSLNAGGVGELFF
v_gene: TRBV27; CDR3aa: CASSPEKAGGGQYF
v_gene: TRBV30; CDR3aa: CAWSVEGPEYF
v_gene: TRBV19; CDR3aa: CASASEDRVNNEQFF
v_gene: TRBV27; CDR3aa: CANDPTRASAEQYF
v_gene: TRBV28; CDR3aa: CASSLKPGTPYQETQYF
v_gene: TRBV5-6; CDR3aa: CASSLREGGGSGELFF
v_gene: TRBV30; CDR3aa: CAWTGGNEQFF
v_gene: TRBV7-3; CDR3aa: CASGLAGGLEQYF
v_gene: TRBV6-1; CDR3aa: CASSESTGFSSSGNTIYF
v_gene: TRBV7-2; CDR3aa: CASSLILAGIQYF
v_gene: TRBV11-1; CDR3aa: CASSPGWNEGNTIYF
v_gene: TRBV21-1; CDR3aa: CASSKGGGVFCEQYF
v_gene: TRBV28; CDR3aa: CASSTTGGNEKLFF
v_gene: TRBV7-9; CDR3aa: CASSLAGREKLFF
v_gene: TRBV6-1; CDR3aa: CASSARNSGTAGANVLTF
v_gene: TRBV5-4; CDR3aa: CASSRLGQPAEAFF
v_gene: TRBV5-1; CDR3aa: CASSRGTSGRGYDTQYF
v_gene: TRBV6-1; CDR3aa: CASSGLAGGPGTKNIQYF
v_gene: TRBV9; CDR3aa: CASSVSGTYNEQFF
v_gene: TRBV7-2; CDR3aa: CASSQEWTSSYNSPLHF
v_gene: TRBV6-6; CDR3aa: CASSLGTSSYEQYF
v_gene: TRBV4-1; CDR3aa: CASSPRQGTGNTIYF
v_gene: TRBV28; CDR3aa: CASSFTKQEKYEQYF
v_gene: TRBV9; CDR3aa: CASSVDTGGVSEAFF
v_gene: TRBV5-4; CDR3aa: CASSLAGLASYEQYF
v_gene: TRBV7-6; CDR3aa: CASRPDRGGYNEQFF
v_gene: TRBV6-1; CDR3aa: CASSEALSGNYNEQFF
v_gene: TRBV7-2; CDR3aa: CASSPGIRQAYFYNEQFF
v_gene: TRBV28; CDR3aa: CASSSSFHRGETQYF
v_gene: TRBV7-9; CDR3aa: CASSRGGSSGNTIYF
v_gene: TRBV19; CDR3aa: CASSMRAGGTEAFF
v_gene: TRBV11-2; CDR3aa: CASSLVSLAGGYFSYEQYF
v_gene: TRBV7-9; CDR3aa: CASSLSGTNTEAFF
v_gene: TRBV7-2; CDR3aa: CASSLGPRQEKLFF
v_gene: TRBV6-6; CDR3aa: CASSYPQETQYF
v_gene: TRBV7-2; CDR3aa: CASSRTSGRYEQFF